The clone carrying this T cell receptor (beta chain) was recorded only once. This same CDR3 is encoded by further DNA sequences in the sample. The data belong to a study of cytomegalovirus exposure and HLA in healthy donors. Researchers ran the PCR with 60 Vbeta and 13 Jbeta primers. The method was immunoSEQ multiplex PCR; TCRdb's version includes in-frame clones alone and lacks a portion of them. The repertoire holds 150,000 or so clones, with roughly four fifths as singletons. The CDR3 sequence is 15 residues long. Germline-derived CDR1 and CDR2 are MNHEY and SVGAGI. V shed 5 bases and J shed 0 bases, with 11 bases lying between them.

The V gene is TRBV6-5, the J gene TRBJ1-3; tentatively, D is TRBD1 (5 bases). The source is a man aged 25-40 years in good health and CMV-seronegative. The sequenced sample was PBMCs. CDR3: CASSRDGSSGNTIYF. The CDR3 DNA sequence: TGTGCCAGCAGTCGGGACGGGAGCTCTGGAAACACCATATATTTT.